This entry lists 21 T cell receptor beta chains sequenced from one sample in a study of T cell repertoires in cytomegalovirus infection. In TCRdb, the reads were re-called with MiXCR into one record per CDR3 protein. The top ten clones hold about 39% of a sample with about 470,000 distinct CDR3 sequences, about 42% of them seen once. No antigen is known for these receptors. The source material was cultured PBMCs, sampled from culture after CMV antigen stimulation. The receptors here all came from a human donor in good health (CMV status not recorded). Some clones in this sample may be carry-over from other donors' samples.

This chain uses TRBV12-3 or TRBV12-4 with TRBJ2-7, with unresolved D. The CDR3 consists of 13 residues. Between the trimmed V and J ends, which lost 6 bases and 0 bases, there was a span of 9 bases. This CDR3 is CASSEPVSYEQYF. The CDR3 region has the DNA TGTGCCAGCAGCGAACCGGTCTCCTACGAGCAGTACTTC.

This clonotype has only a few counts. The chain recombines TRBV5-5 with TRBJ2-5; no clear D. The CDR3 runs to 12 residues. Germline V lookup: CDR1 SGHKS, CDR2 YYEKEE (reference sequence). Trimming took off 4 bases at V and 4 bases at J, with 8 bases between the two ends. CDR3 protein: CASSPVIETQYF. The CDR3 DNA reads as TGTGCCAGCAGCCCAGTGATAGAGACCCAGTACTTC.

The genes are TRBV10-3 and TRBJ2-7, with TRBD1 as a possible D gene (6 bases). CDR1 is ENHRY and CDR2 is SYGVKD in the germline V gene. The CDR3 spans 11 residues. V shed 10 bases and J shed 4 bases, with 11 bases lying between them. CDR3 DNA sequence: TGTGCCACCCAGACAGGTTACGAGCAGTACTTC. Amino acids: CATQTGYEQYF.

The chain is built from TRBV14 and TRBJ1-1; 10 bases agree with TRBD1. The CDR3 is made up of 15 amino acids. V was pared by 6 bases and J by 0 bases, with 4 bases of the junction left unmatched. The germline CDR1 and CDR2 sequences are SGHDN and FVKESK. DNA of the CDR3: TGTGCCAGCAGAGGGACAGGGGAGGTGAACACTGAAGCTTTCTTT. Protein sequence: CASRGTGEVNTEAFF.

The chain employs TRBV5-1 and TRBJ2-4; D might be TRBD2 (5 bases). CDR3 length: 15 residues. The V gene's germline CDR1 is SGHRS and CDR2 YFSETQ. Trimming left V 4 bases short and J 8 bases short, with 19 bases between. In DNA, the CDR3 is TGCGCCAGCAGCGGAACGGTGGGGAGTGGAGACATTCAGTACTTC. It yields the protein CASSGTVGSGDIQYF.

J is TRBJ2-7 and V is TRBV19; TRBD2 is a possible D gene (5 bases). CDR1 LNHDA and CDR2 SQIVND come from the germline V gene (reference sequence). Trimming took off 10 bases at V and 4 bases at J, with 20 bases between the two ends. The CDR3 is made up of 14 amino acids. CDR3 region: CATPFAIGGYEQYF. Here the CDR3 DNA reads TGTGCCACCCCCTTTGCCATTGGAGGTTACGAGCAGTACTTC.

V and J are TRBV6-1 and TRBJ1-5; TRBD1 aligns across 10 bases. This CDR3 contains 15 residues. Looked up from germline, CDR1 is MNHNS and CDR2 is SASEGT. The J segment lost 6 bases and the V segment lost 11 bases, leaving 13 bases of the junction unmatched. CDR3: CASDRDRGLVQPQHF. The CDR3 coding sequence is TGTGCCTCAGACAGGGACAGGGGCCTGGTTCAGCCCCAGCATTTT.

This clonotype came up a few times. The chain links TRBV7-6 to TRBJ1-2; the D gene is possibly TRBD1 (6 bases). There are 15 residues in the CDR3. In germline, CDR1 is SGHVS, CDR2 FNYEAQ. V was shortened by 1 base and J by 1 base, with 10 bases between the two germline ends. CDR3 DNA: TGTGCCAGCAGCTTAGGGGCAGGGGTTAACTATGGCTACACCTTC. It codes for CASSLGAGVNYGYTF.

This clonotype was counted between two and nine times. This rearrangement joins TRBV2 to TRBJ2-3; TRBD2 matches at 14 bases. There are 17 residues in the CDR3. V lost 6 bases, J lost 1 base, and 6 bases stayed unmatched. Germline V gene sequence: CDR1 SNHLY, CDR2 FYNNEI. The CDR3 spells CASSPGLAGAGTDTQYF. The CDR3 bases are TGTGCCAGCAGCCCGGGACTAGCGGGAGCTGGCACAGATACGCAGTATTTT.

This clonotype showed up many times. The V gene is TRBV7-2, the J gene TRBJ1-2; 11 bases are a match to TRBD1. Germline loops: CDR1 SGHTA, CDR2 FQGNSA. The CDR3 runs to 15 residues. The ends lost 4 bases at V and 7 bases at J; junction bases unmatched: 8. This CDR3 is CASSSVGQGVSGYTF. The CDR3 DNA reads TGTGCCAGCAGCTCGGTGGGACAGGGGGTTTCTGGCTACACCTTC. Filled out from reference TRBV7-2 and TRBJ1-2, the complete variable domain reads GAGVSQSPSNKVTEKGKDVELRCDPISGHTALYWYRQSLGQGLEFLIYFQGNSAPDKSGLPSDRFSAERTGGSVSTLTIQRTQQEDSAVYLCASSSVGQGVSGYTFGSGTRLTVV.

The CDR3, as DNA: TGTGCCAGCAGCTTCCTAGGGGCAGGGGGCTGGAATTCACCCCTCCACTTT. Residues: CASSFLGAGGWNSPLHF. The chain carries TRBV7-2 and TRBJ1-6; 8 bases agree with TRBD1. The CDR3 runs to 17 residues. The germline CDR1 and CDR2 sequences are SGHTA and FQGNSA. V lost 3 bases to trimming and J lost 7 bases; unmatched junction nucleotides: 11.

The genes are TRBV7-6 and TRBJ2-1; 8 bases map to TRBD2. The V gene's germline CDR1 is SGHVS and CDR2 FNYEAQ. The CDR3 is made up of 15 amino acids. Trimming removed 5 bases from V and 4 bases from J; junction bases left unmatched: 7. The CDR3, as DNA: TGTGCCAGCAGCCCTTCGGCGGGGGGATACAATGAGCAGTTCTTC. Amino acid sequence: CASSPSAGGYNEQFF. The full variable domain, rest sourced from reference TRBV7-6 and TRBJ2-1, is GAGVSQSPRYKVTKRGQDVALRCDPISGHVSLYWYRQALGQGPEFLTYFNYEAQQDKSGLPNDRFSAERPEGSISTLTIQRTEQRDSAMYRCASSPSAGGYNEQFFGPGTRLTVL.

This clonotype has more than one count but fewer than ten. The genes are TRBV19 and TRBJ1-4; D not certain. Trimming cost V 9 bases and J 8 bases, with 19 bases left between them. CDR3 length: 14 amino acids. Looked up from germline, CDR1 is LNHDA and CDR2 is SQIVND (reference sequence). Written as DNA, the CDR3 is TGTGCCAGCAAAATCCGGGCCCCCGTGGAAAAACTGTTTTTT. Amino acid sequence: CASKIRAPVEKLFF.

This chain uses TRBV29-1 with TRBJ2-7; 8 positions agree with TRBD1. The CDR3 extends over 12 amino acids. Germline CDR1 is SQVTM and CDR2 is ANQGSEA. Trimming cost V 6 bases and J 5 bases; bases outside gene matches: 6. The CDR3 DNA reads as TGCAGCGTGACTGGACAGGGTAACGAGCAGTACTTC. Translation: CSVTGQGNEQYF.

The J gene is TRBJ2-3, the V gene TRBV20-1; the D gene is possibly TRBD2 (6 bases). Looked up from germline, CDR1 is DFQATT and CDR2 is SNEGSKA (reference sequence). The V and J ends lost 1 base and 6 bases respectively, with 17 bases between them. The CDR3 is 15 amino acids. The CDR3 sequence: CSARVWRGAFDTQYF. CDR3 nucleotide sequence: TGCAGTGCTAGAGTCTGGCGGGGAGCATTCGATACGCAGTATTTT.

V is TRBV7-9 and J is TRBJ2-7; D perhaps matches TRBD1 (6 bases). Trimming removed 5 bases from V and 3 bases from J, with 14 bases in between. CDR3 size: 14 residues. Germline lookup yields CDR1 SEHNR and CDR2 FQNEAQ (reference sequence). In nucleotides, the CDR3 is TGTGCCAGCAGCCCCCCACAGGGCTACTACGAGCAGTACTTC. This codes for CASSPPQGYYEQYF. Looking up the rest from reference TRBV7-9 and TRBJ2-7 gives the full variable domain: DTGVSQNPRHKITKRGQNVTFRCDPISEHNRLYWYRQTLGQGPEFLTYFQNEAQLEKSRLLSDRFSAERPKGSFSTLEIQRTEQGDSAMYLCASSPPQGYYEQYFGPGTRLTVT.

This chain links TRBV10-3 with TRBJ2-1; 7 nucleotides match TRBD1. The CDR3 contains 13 residues. Germline lookup yields CDR1 ENHRY and CDR2 SYGVKD. The V segment lost 6 bases and the J segment 7 bases; nucleotides outside the gene matches: 6. The CDR3 here is CAIRGGLSNEQFF. The CDR3 nucleotides are TGTGCCATCAGAGGGGGCCTTTCGAATGAGCAGTTCTTC.

The J gene is TRBJ2-3, the V gene TRBV7-6; 12 nucleotides align to TRBD2. After removal of 1 base from V and 7 bases from J, the junction contained 9 bases not matched to a gene. The CDR3 totals 17 residues. The V gene's germline CDR1 is SGHVS and CDR2 FNYEAQ. The CDR3 reads CASSLVNLAGGPHTQYF. The CDR3 DNA reads as TGTGCCAGCAGCTTAGTTAATCTAGCGGGAGGGCCCCATACGCAGTATTTT.

V gene TRBV28 combines with J gene TRBJ2-1; TRBD1 matches 9 bases. Germline lookup yields CDR1 MDHEN and CDR2 SYDVKM. The V segment lost 4 bases and the J segment 8 bases; nucleotides outside the gene matches: 9. This CDR3 has 15 residues. CDR3 DNA sequence: TGTGCCAGCAGTTCTGCCGGGACAGGGAACGATGAGCAGTTCTTC. It codes for CASSSAGTGNDEQFF.

The chain couples TRBV4-1 to TRBJ2-7, with D perhaps TRBD2 (6 bases). Germline CDR1 reads MGHRA; CDR2 reads YSYEKL. V was trimmed by 0 bases and J by 1 base, leaving 7 bases between them. The CDR3 runs 14 residues. The CDR3 here is CASSQEGGSYEQYF. The CDR3 DNA sequence: TGCGCCAGCAGCCAAGAGGGGGGTTCCTACGAGCAGTACTTC.

This chain connects TRBV7-2 to TRBJ2-3, with unresolved D. V dropped 1 base and J dropped 6 bases, with 11 bases sitting between them. The CDR3 length is 14 residues. Germline V gene data show CDR1 as SGHTA and CDR2 as FQGNSA. Here the CDR3 reads CASSLGPTQDTQYF. In nucleotides, the CDR3 is TGTGCCAGCAGCTTAGGCCCCACGCAGGATACGCAGTATTTT.